These T cell receptor beta chains were read from a single sample in a study of resident and recirculating memory T cells in vitiligo. Clones were sequenced by immunoSEQ multiplex PCR, and TCRdb holds only the in-frame ones, with some missing. Here the sample spans 70,000 to 85,000 clones, approximately 90% being singletons. Sequenced: blood. These receptor sequences come from a male donor with vitiligo. The CDR3 runs from the conserved cysteine through the conserved F or W. The D gene is left open where the match is weak. The size entry is marked missing in some rows and otherwise reads once, few, many or a size class.

clone size,D gene,CDR3 length,J gene,V gene,CDR3 DNA,CDR3 protein
-,TRBD2,15,TRBJ2-3,TRBV12-5,TGTGCTAGTAATTCCCCGGGACTAGCAGCAGATACGCAGTATTTT,CASNSPGLAADTQYF
-,TRBD1,16,TRBJ1-2,TRBV7-6,TGTGCCAGCAGCTTAGGGGACGGACAGGCGACCTATGGCTACACCTTC,CASSLGDGQATYGYTF
-,TRBD2,15,TRBJ2-1,TRBV6-4,TGTGCCAGCAGTGACGATACGACTAGCGGAGATGAGCAGTTCTTC,CASSDDTTSGDEQFF
-,-,16,TRBJ1-5,TRBV27,TGTGCCAGCAGTTTTGTGTCAGATTATAGCAATCAGCCCCAGCATTTT,CASSFVSDYSNQPQHF
-,-,16,TRBJ1-2,TRBV27,TGTGCCAGCAGTCGAGGAAATTCGGGGTCGGACTATGGCTACACCTTC,CASSRGNSGSDYGYTF
-,TRBD1,18,TRBJ2-7,TRBV7-2,TGTGCCAGCAGCTTAGGGACAGGGGGTAGGGGTGGACTCTACGAGCAGTACTTC,CASSLGTGGRGGLYEQYF
-,TRBD1,15,TRBJ1-1,TRBV5-1,TGCGCCAGCAGCTTGGAGGACAGGGGGCCCACTGAAGCTTTCTTT,CASSLEDRGPTEAFF
-,TRBD1,14,TRBJ1-2,TRBV28,TGTGCCAGCACCCCTGGGACAGGGGACTATGGCTACACCTTC,CASTPGTGDYGYTF
-,-,13,TRBJ1-4,TRBV30,TGTGCCTGGCTGGACAGCCTTAATGAAAAACTGTTTTTT,CAWLDSLNEKLFF
-,-,15,TRBJ1-1,TRBV11-2,TGTGCCAGCAGCTTAGATCAAGTCGCCGGGAATGAAGCTTTCTTT,CASSLDQVAGNEAFF
-,TRBD1,16,TRBJ2-5,TRBV27,TGTGCCAGCAGTCTACGGAGTAACAGGGGTAAAGAGACCCAGTACTTC,CASSLRSNRGKETQYF
once,-,15,TRBJ1-3,TRBV15,TGTGCCACCAGCAGAGGAGGGAGTATTGGAAACACCATATATTTT,CATSRGGSIGNTIYF
few,-,16,TRBJ1-2,TRBV7-9,TGTGCCAGCAGCCGCCTGGGACTCCCCAAGGACTATGGCTACACCTTC,CASSRLGLPKDYGYTF
-,-,14,TRBJ1-1,TRBV7-2,TGTGCCAGCAGCGCAGTACAGGGGAACACTGAAGCTTTCTTT,CASSAVQGNTEAFF
-,TRBD1,18,TRBJ1-2,TRBV7-9,TGTGCCAGCAGTCGTACAGGGACAGAAAATGCACACTACTATGGCTACACCTTC,CASSRTGTENAHYYGYTF
-,-,15,TRBJ1-3,TRBV7-9,TGTGCCAGCAGCTTAAACACGTACTCTGGAAACACCATATATTTT,CASSLNTYSGNTIYF
-,TRBD2,15,TRBJ2-2,TRBV6-6,TGTGCCACCTTAGCGGGGGGCCAGAACACCGGGGAGCTGTTTTTT,CATLAGGQNTGELFF
few,TRBD1,16,TRBJ1-6,TRBV6-6,TGTGCCAGCAGTGCCACAGGGGGAGAAAATAATTCACCCCTCCACTTT,CASSATGGENNSPLHF
-,TRBD2,17,TRBJ2-1,TRBV5-6,TGTGCCAGCAGCCAGGGACTAGCGGGATGGTCCTACAATGAGCAGTTCTTC,CASSQGLAGWSYNEQFF
-,-,14,TRBJ2-7,TRBV5-1,TGCGCCAGCAGCTTGGGCAGGGCGGCCTACGAGCAGTACTTC,CASSLGRAAYEQYF
-,-,14,TRBJ1-5,TRBV28,TGTGCCAGCAGTTGGGTCGGGTCGGATCAGCCCCAGCATTTT,CASSWVGSDQPQHF
-,TRBD1,16,TRBJ1-1,TRBV4-3,TGCGCCAGCAGCCCTCAATACGGGACAGCGAACACTGAAGCTTTCTTT,CASSPQYGTANTEAFF
-,TRBD2,15,TRBJ2-7,TRBV19,TGTGCCAGTAGCCCCGGGGCAGGGAGGGCCAACGAGCAGTACTTC,CASSPGAGRANEQYF
-,-,12,TRBJ2-3,TRBV6-1,TGTGCCAGCACACTCAGCACAGATACGCAGTATTTT,CASTLSTDTQYF